This TCR beta chain was captured in a study of blood T cell repertoires in COVID-19. About the research overall: Collection of acute and convalescent COVID-19 samples took place in the United States, Italy and Spain. T cells, B-cell-depleted T cells, or PBMCs supplied cDNA or gDNA.

In this sample, this clone turned up a few times. CDR3 length: 16 residues. V was clipped by 5 bases and J by 4 bases; unmatched bases: 10. The V gene's germline CDR1 is SGHDT and CDR2 YYEEEE. The data were produced by immunoSEQ multiplex PCR, yet TCRdb's version contains in-frame clones alone and is incomplete. This table has approximately 98,000 clones, about 84% appearing once. This sequence joins TRBV5-6 and TRBJ2-5, with 11 bases fitting TRBD1. Sequencing used peripheral blood. The source is a woman at least 80 years old with acute or convalescent COVID-19. CDR3 residues: CASSAGQGARRETQYF. The CDR3, as DNA: TGTGCCAGCAGTGCTGGACAGGGGGCGCGCAGAGAGACCCAGTACTTC.